A single sample is the source of the 32 T cell receptor beta chains below, sequenced in a study of cytomegalovirus exposure and HLA in healthy donors. PCR primers comprised 60 Vbeta and 13 Jbeta primers. Assay: immunoSEQ multiplex PCR; the TCRdb copy retains only in-frame clones and omits some. In the table there are 130,000 to 150,000 clones, 76% of which are singletons. Source material: PBMCs. The receptor source for this set is a middle-aged woman in good health and CMV-seronegative.

This clone has only a few counts. The chain couples TRBV12-5 to TRBJ1-5, with 7 bases that match TRBD1. CDR1 LGHNT and CDR2 FRNRAP come from the germline V gene. CDR3 length: 16 residues. V was pared by 6 bases and J by 2 bases, with 10 bases of the junction left unmatched. The CDR3 DNA reads TGTGCTAGTGGCCGCCCGGCAGGGACAGGCAATCAGCCCCAGCATTTT. Residues: CASGRPAGTGNQPQHF.

This chain uses TRBV5-1 with TRBJ1-5; 7 nucleotides match TRBD1. The germline V gene has CDR1 SGHRS and CDR2 YFSETQ. The CDR3 contains 18 residues. J gave up 3 bases and V 7 bases, and 19 bases lay outside the gene matches. Here the CDR3 DNA reads TGCGCCAGCTTCCCACCGGCCGGGACAGAACGTCACAATCAGCCCCAGCATTTT. This gives the protein CASFPPAGTERHNQPQHF.

The chain couples TRBV6-5 to TRBJ2-3; 7 bases line up with TRBD1. V lost 5 bases, J lost 2 bases, and 7 bases stayed unmatched. The CDR3 is 15 amino acids. Germline CDR1 MNHEY, CDR2 SVGAGI. The CDR3 DNA is TGTGCCAGCAGTCCCCGGGACAGAACCACAGATACGCAGTATTTT. Amino acid sequence: CASSPRDRTTDTQYF.

The J gene is TRBJ1-5, the V gene TRBV2; D gene ambiguous. CDR1 is SNHLY and CDR2 is FYNNEI in the germline V gene. V lost 1 base and J lost 3, with 7 bases in between. There are 14 residues in the CDR3. CDR3 in amino acids: CASSEETDNQPQHF. DNA for the CDR3: TGTGCCAGCAGTGAAGAAACAGACAATCAGCCCCAGCATTTT.

The chain recombines TRBV7-9 with TRBJ2-5, with 7 bases identical to TRBD1. CDR1 is SEHNR and CDR2 is FQNEAQ in the germline V gene (reference sequence). V lost 2 bases and J lost 1; bases outside the gene matches: 7. This CDR3 is built from 16 residues. CDR3: CASSLTGQNLQETQYF. CDR3 coding DNA: TGTGCCAGCAGCTTAACGGGACAGAACCTCCAAGAGACCCAGTACTTC.

CDR3 coding DNA: TGTGCCAGTACGAGGACAGGGCCATTGAACACTGAAGCTTTCTTT. Translated: CASTRTGPLNTEAFF. The rearrangement joins TRBV19 to TRBJ1-1, with 8 nucleotides matching TRBD1. The CDR3 is made up of 15 amino acids. V lost 7 bases, J lost 0 bases, and 7 bases stayed unmatched. Germline CDR1 reads LNHDA; CDR2 reads SQIVND (reference sequence).

The chain joins TRBV4-2 to TRBJ2-1, with 7 positions matching TRBD1. V was clipped by 2 bases and J by 6 bases; unmatched bases: 13. Per the germline V gene, CDR1 is LGHNA and CDR2 is YNFKEQ. The CDR3 extends over 17 amino acids. CDR3 coding DNA: TGTGCCAGCAGCCAAACCGAGGGGGCAGGGGCTGGCAATGAGCAGTTCTTC. This codes for CASSQTEGAGAGNEQFF.

V and J are TRBV18 and TRBJ2-5; 7 bases are a match to TRBD2. This CDR3 contains 16 residues. CDR1 is KGHSH, CDR2 LQKENI, per germline. Trimming cost V 3 bases and J 1 base; bases outside gene matches: 8. CDR3 in DNA: TGTGCCAGCTCACCCACCCGACTAGCACTCCAAGAGACCCAGTACTTC. This sequence encodes CASSPTRLALQETQYF. The whole variable domain, remainder taken from reference TRBV18 and TRBJ2-5, is NAGVMQNPRHLVRRRGQEARLRCSPMKGHSHVYWYRQLPEEGLKFMVYLQKENIIDESGMPKERFSAEFPKEGPSILRIQQVVRGDSAAYFCASSPTRLALQETQYFGPGTRLLVL.

This clone was detected only a few times. The chain uses TRBV5-1 and TRBJ1-2; 7 bases fit TRBD1. The CDR3 has 13 residues. V was pared by 4 bases and J by 4 bases, with 4 bases of the junction left unmatched. Germline assignment: CDR1 SGHRS and CDR2 YFSETQ. The CDR3 here is CASSPTGPYGYTF. CDR3 bases: TGCGCCAGCAGCCCGACAGGGCCCTATGGCTACACCTTC. Looking up the rest from reference TRBV5-1 and TRBJ1-2 gives the full variable domain: KAGVTQTPRYLIKTRGQQVTLSCSPISGHRSVSWYQQTPGQGLQFLFEYFSETQRNKGNFPGRFSGRQFSNSRSEMNVSTLELGDSALYLCASSPTGPYGYTFGSGTRLTVV.

V gene TRBV5-8 combines with J gene TRBJ1-2, with unresolved D. This CDR3 has 13 residues. Germline-derived CDR1 and CDR2 are SGHTS and YDEGEE. Trimming took off 7 bases at V and 0 bases at J, with 10 bases between the two ends. The CDR3 reads CASRVSPNYGYTF. The CDR3 DNA reads TGTGCCAGCCGGGTTAGTCCTAACTATGGCTACACCTTC.

The V gene is TRBV28, the J gene TRBJ2-7; 7 bases are shared with TRBD2. J was trimmed by 2 bases and V by 7 bases; bases with no gene match: 8. Germline CDR1 reads MDHEN; CDR2 reads SYDVKM. The CDR3 covers 14 residues. The CDR3 loop reads CASTLGGTTYEQYF. DNA of the CDR3: TGTGCCAGCACCCTGGGGGGGACTACCTACGAGCAGTACTTC.

The chain links TRBV6-5 to TRBJ2-3; the match to TRBD1 covers 7 bases. V shed 5 bases, J shed 1 base, and the junction held 6 bases outside the gene matches. The CDR3 totals 15 residues. Germline CDR1 and CDR2: MNHEY and SVGAGI. The DNA of the CDR3 is TGTGCCAGCAGTGTAAACAGGGGAGGCACAGATACGCAGTATTTT. Encoded protein: CASSVNRGGTDTQYF.

This chain uses TRBV14 with TRBJ2-5; a weak D match, TRBD2 (6 bases). Trimming took off 1 base at V and 7 bases at J, with 13 bases between the two ends. Germline lookup yields CDR1 SGHDN and CDR2 FVKESK. The CDR3 loop spans 14 amino acids. CDR3 sequence: CASSQGSGRGTQYF. CDR3 DNA: TGTGCCAGCAGCCAAGGTTCAGGGCGGGGGACCCAGTACTTC.

V gene TRBV28 combines with J gene TRBJ1-2; possible D gene TRBD1, 6 bases. Germline CDR1 MDHEN, CDR2 SYDVKM. This CDR3 region has 13 residues. V dropped 6 bases and J dropped 2 bases, with 10 bases sitting between them. The CDR3 sequence is CASSPGQNYGYTF. The CDR3 nucleotides are TGTGCCAGCAGCCCCGGACAGAACTATGGCTACACCTTC.

J is TRBJ2-5 and V is TRBV5-8; TRBD1 matches at 11 bases. Germline lookup yields CDR1 SGHTS and CDR2 YDEGEE. This CDR3 spans 17 amino acids. V dropped 5 bases and J dropped 4; count of bases not matched to a gene: 13. The CDR3: CASRVKLRDRGRETQYF. CDR3 nucleotides: TGTGCCAGCAGAGTGAAGCTCCGGGACAGGGGGAGAGAGACCCAGTACTTC.

The chain couples TRBV5-4 to TRBJ1-2; 8 nucleotides match TRBD1. This CDR3 region has 12 residues. Germline trimming cut 9 bases from V and 4 bases from J; bases unmatched to any gene: 5. CDR1 SGHNT and CDR2 YYREEE come from the germline V gene (reference sequence). CDR3 protein: CATFDRGYGYTF. CDR3 bases: TGTGCCACCTTCGACAGGGGCTATGGCTACACCTTC.

The chain couples TRBV19 to TRBJ2-5; TRBD1 matches 10 bases. This CDR3 comprises 18 residues. The V gene end was trimmed by 5 bases and the J gene end by 5 bases; junction bases not matched to a gene: 17. Germline values: CDR1 LNHDA, CDR2 SQIVND (reference sequence). The CDR3 spells CASSQAMTGGVARETQYF. DNA of the CDR3: TGTGCCAGTAGTCAAGCCATGACAGGGGGCGTTGCTCGGGAGACCCAGTACTTC.

The chain is built from TRBV18 and TRBJ2-5; TRBD1 matches at 7 bases. Looked up from germline, CDR1 is KGHSH and CDR2 is LQKENI. The CDR3 runs 16 residues. The ends lost 3 bases at V and 4 bases at J; junction bases unmatched: 11. CDR3 in amino acids: CASSPGATGAGETQYF. CDR3 in DNA: TGTGCCAGCTCACCGGGCGCCACAGGGGCTGGAGAGACCCAGTACTTC.

The rearrangement links TRBV27 to TRBJ1-1, with TRBD1 matching over 9 bases. Germline CDR1 MNHEY, CDR2 SMNVEV (reference sequence). This CDR3 contains 15 residues. Trimming cost V 5 bases and J 5 bases; bases outside gene matches: 9. The CDR3 protein is CASSNPGQGGTEAFF. DNA of the CDR3: TGTGCCAGCAGTAACCCGGGACAGGGAGGGACTGAAGCTTTCTTT.

The rearrangement uses TRBV6-1 and TRBJ1-4; 8 nucleotides align to TRBD1. There are 14 residues in the CDR3. Per the germline V gene, CDR1 is MNHNS and CDR2 is SASEGT. The V gene end was trimmed by 5 bases and the J gene end by 7 bases; junction bases not matched to a gene: 6. The CDR3, as DNA: TGTGCCAGCAGTAAGATCGGGACAGGTGAAAAACTGTTTTTT. Amino acids: CASSKIGTGEKLFF.

This chain connects TRBV7-2 to TRBJ2-7; 7 positions match TRBD1. Per the germline V gene, CDR1 is SGHTA and CDR2 is FQGNSA. J gave up 6 bases and V 6 bases, and 8 bases lay outside the gene matches. This CDR3 has 13 amino acids. CDR3 amino acids: CASRDRERREQYF. The CDR3 nucleotides are TGTGCCAGCAGAGACAGGGAGCGGCGCGAGCAGTACTTC.

This chain links TRBV18 with TRBJ1-5; D call uncertain. This CDR3 spans 15 amino acids. V lost 2 bases and J 1 base, leaving 9 bases between the germline ends. Germline V gene lookup returns CDR1 KGHSH and CDR2 LQKENI. CDR3 DNA: TGTGCCAGCTCACCAGGCCCCCGAAGCAATCAGCCCCAGCATTTT. Translated: CASSPGPRSNQPQHF. The entire variable domain, with the rest obtained from reference TRBV18 and TRBJ1-5, is as follows: NAGVMQNPRHLVRRRGQEARLRCSPMKGHSHVYWYRQLPEEGLKFMVYLQKENIIDESGMPKERFSAEFPKEGPSILRIQQVVRGDSAAYFCASSPGPRSNQPQHFGDGTRLSIL.

The chain couples TRBV28 to TRBJ2-6, with 10 bases aligning to TRBD1. The CDR3 has 16 amino acids. Germline CDR1 and CDR2: MDHEN and SYDVKM. V gave up 6 bases and J gave up 12 bases; unmatched junction bases: 14. CDR3 DNA sequence: TGTGCCAGCAGCTTCCTGCGGACAGGGGGGGCCGGCGTCCTGACTTTC. It yields the protein CASSFLRTGGAGVLTF.

The rearrangement uses TRBV10-2 and TRBJ2-7; a weak D match, TRBD1 (6 bases). V lost 6 bases, J lost 2 bases, and 8 bases lay in between. This CDR3 comprises 12 residues. Germline-derived CDR1 and CDR2 are WSHSY and SAAADI. CDR3 in amino acids: CASRDRTYEQYF. The CDR3, as DNA: TGCGCCAGCAGGGACAGAACCTACGAGCAGTACTTC.

The gene calls are TRBV18 and TRBJ1-2; possibly TRBD1 for D (5 bases). The CDR3 spans 12 residues. Per germline, CDR1 KGHSH and CDR2 LQKENI. The V end lost 3 bases, the J end lost 8 bases, and 10 bases lay between the germline ends. CDR3 in DNA: TGTGCCAGCTCACCGGGGCAAAACGGCTACACCTTC. As protein: CASSPGQNGYTF.

The chain uses TRBV2 and TRBJ2-5, with TRBD1 matching 9 bases. Gene TRBJ2-7 matches the end of the DNA better, so the J call may be wrong. Looked up from germline, CDR1 is SNHLY and CDR2 is FYNNEI. The CDR3 length is 18 residues. In nucleotides, the CDR3 is TGTGCCAGCAGTGAAGCCTTAACGCTTAGGACAGGGGTTGGCGAGCAGTACTTC. It specifies CASSEALTLRTGVGEQYF.

The V and J genes are TRBV25-1 and TRBJ2-1; 10 bases agree with TRBD2. Germline V gene data show CDR1 as MGHDK and CDR2 as SYGVNS. This CDR3 contains 16 residues. V gave up 3 bases and J gave up 8 bases; unmatched junction bases: 10. The CDR3 sequence: CASSDLAGGIADEQFF. As DNA, the CDR3 is TGTGCCAGCAGTGATTTAGCGGGAGGTATTGCCGATGAGCAGTTCTTC. The whole variable domain, remainder taken from reference TRBV25-1 and TRBJ2-1, is EADIYQTPRYLVIGTGKKITLECSQTMGHDKMYWYQQDPGMELHLIHYSYGVNSTEKGDLSSESTVSRIRTEHFPLTLESARPSHTSQYLCASSDLAGGIADEQFFGPGTRLTVL.

This sequence joins TRBV18 and TRBJ1-1; D possibly corresponds to TRBD1 (6 bases). The ends were cut back, 3 bases at V and 1 base at J, with 12 bases in the middle. Germline V CDR1 and CDR2: KGHSH, LQKENI. The length of the CDR3 is 15 residues. CDR3 in amino acids: CASSPGRGGNTEAFF. DNA of the CDR3: TGTGCCAGCTCACCCGGCAGGGGTGGGAACACTGAAGCTTTCTTT.

This chain uses TRBV9 with TRBJ1-1; 7 bases are shared with TRBD1. V gave up 4 bases and J gave up 2 bases; unmatched junction bases: 5. From germline, CDR1 is SGDLS and CDR2 YYNGEE. The CDR3 covers 14 residues. The CDR3 DNA reads as TGTGCCAGCAGCCAGACAGGGACCAACACTGAAGCTTTCTTT. Translation gives CASSQTGTNTEAFF.

The chain is built from TRBV25-1 and TRBJ1-2; no firm D call. V lost 4 bases, J lost 3 bases, and 9 bases lay in between. Germline V gene sequence: CDR1 MGHDK, CDR2 SYGVNS. The CDR3 runs 13 residues. CDR3: CASSATTYYGYTF. The CDR3 bases are TGTGCCAGCAGTGCTACCACCTACTATGGCTACACCTTC.

CDR3 nucleotides: TGCGCCAGCAGCTTGGTTGATTGGGGGTCTGGAGGGAGATACGAGCAGTACTTC. It yields the protein CASSLVDWGSGGRYEQYF. The V call is TRBV5-1, the J call TRBJ2-7, with a tentative D call TRBD2 (6 bases). The CDR3 extends over 18 amino acids. V shed 0 bases and J shed 4 bases, with 23 bases lying between them. Germline assignment: CDR1 SGHRS and CDR2 YFSETQ.

The V gene is TRBV7-9, the J gene TRBJ2-7; 7 bases map to TRBD1. V lost 5 bases and J lost 7; bases outside the gene matches: 17. The germline CDR1 and CDR2 sequences are SEHNR and FQNEAQ (reference sequence). This CDR3 has 16 residues. As DNA, the CDR3 is TGTGCCAGCAGCGCACCAGACAGGGCGGTATTACAAGAGCAGTACTTC. The encoded protein is CASSAPDRAVLQEQYF.